This T cell receptor (beta chain) was captured in a study of CD8 T cell repertoires and HIV-1 epitope variants. Study-wide background: Controls were a CMV, EBV and flu peptide pool, Ebola AY9 negative control, and no-peptide well.

Points from the study as a whole: About 5 clonotypes recognized Nef KF9, one HW9, none TAALDMSHF.

TCRdb keeps only in-frame clones here, not all; method: immunoSEQ multiplex PCR. The sample has 6,800 or so clones; about 60% are singletons. This CDR3 has 16 amino acids. V lost 4 bases and J 3 bases, leaving 18 bases between the germline ends. The germline V gene encodes CDR1 LGHNA and CDR2 YNFKEQ. On this clone: Its antigen is undetermined.

The source is a male donor with HIV. The V and J genes are TRBV4-2 and TRBJ1-2; no definite D call. Specimen: cultured CD8+ T cells derived from PBMCs. The DNA of the CDR3 is TGTGCCAGCAGCCCTTGGCCGGTAGAATTGGACTATGGCTACACCTTC. This codes for CASSPWPVELDYGYTF.